This T cell receptor (beta chain) was sequenced during a study of blood T cells in healthy people across ages. Study-level results: Because donor CMV status was unknown, expanded clonotype changes were possibly confounded. A greater number of naive CD4+ cells and higher diversity distinguished long-lived donors from aged donors.

In regard to this clonotype: No antigen is known for it. A much larger clone lies one base from this, so it may be a read error.

PCR was performed a second time for roughly 7 to 11 cycles using a sample-barcoded 5' primer and a J-beta primer mix. TCRdb used MiXCR to reprocess the 5' RACE reads, holding one entry per CDR3 protein. Here the sample spans some 800,000 distinct CDR3 sequences, under 45% being singletons. This sequence originates from a man aged 55 to 70 in good health. The material sequenced was blood.

CDR3 sequence: CASSMGQEETRYF. The CDR3 nucleotides are TGCGCCAGCAGCATGGGGCAGGAAGAGACCCGGTACTTC. The chain has TRBV5-1 and TRBJ2-4; perhaps TRBD1 as D (5 bases). CDR3 size: 13 residues. Trimming took 4 bases from V and 15 from J, leaving 20 bases between them. CDR1 and CDR2 (germline): SGHRS, YFSETQ.